What follows is one T cell receptor (beta chain) and its context. These data belong to a study of blood T cell repertoires in COVID-19. Across the whole study: T cells, B-cell-depleted T cells, or PBMCs supplied cDNA or gDNA.

Authors' methods: Reference gene primer amplification in the assay estimated nucleated cell counts. Here immunoSEQ multiplex PCR was the method, and the copy in TCRdb shows in-frame clones only, minus some. V, J and clone size were drawn from that table, and D and trimming were deduced from the DNA. There are nearly 55,000 clones in the sample; more than 60% occur only once, and under 15% lies in the top ten. Germline assignment: CDR1 MNHEY and CDR2 SVGAGI. CDR3 length: 13 residues. The ends were cut back, 4 bases at V and 1 base at J, with 7 bases in the middle. The V and J genes are TRBV6-5 and TRBJ1-2, with a weak D call TRBD1 (6 bases). The source material was peripheral blood. The receptor was isolated from a human donor with active or convalescent COVID-19. The donor label of this sample is uncertain. The CDR3 region has the DNA TGTGCCAGCAGTTTGGACAGTAACTATGGCTACACCTTC. Residues: CASSLDSNYGYTF.